This is a list of T cell receptor beta chains from one sample in a study of blood T cell repertoires in COVID-19. TCRdb's copy holds only in-frame clones and misses some; the assay was immunoSEQ multiplex PCR. The sample consists of some 200,000 clones, approximately 88% of them appearing once. Sequencing used PBMCs or T cells enriched from blood (not recorded which). All receptors come from a man younger than 35 with acute COVID-19. Both conserved end residues are part of each CDR3. A D gene is named only where the DNA matches it firmly. Not every row has a clone size; where given, it reads once, few, many or a size class.

d_call j_call v_call clone_size cdr3_aa cdr3_nt
TRBD1 TRBJ2-2 TRBV28 . CASTSLSGTTGGSAGELFF TGTGCCAGCACCAGCCTTTCAGGGACGACAGGGGGGAGTGCCGGGGAGCTGTTTTTT
. TRBJ2-1 TRBV5-5 . CASSLWSLNNEQFF TGTGCCAGCAGCTTGTGGTCCCTAAACAATGAGCAGTTCTTC
. TRBJ1-4 TRBV9 . CASSPGEKLFF TGTGCCAGCTCTCCCGGGGAAAAACTGTTTTTT
TRBD2 TRBJ2-7 TRBV6-6 . CASSYSTRGAYEQYF TGTGCCAGCAGTTACTCCACACGGGGGGCCTACGAGCAGTACTTC
. TRBJ1-2 TRBV19 . CASSIGGLAYGYTF TGTGCCAGTAGTATTGGGGGCCTGGCGTATGGCTACACCTTC
TRBD1 TRBJ2-5 TRBV5-1 . CASSSTGGETQYF TGCGCCAGCAGCTCGACAGGGGGAGAGACCCAGTACTTC
TRBD2 TRBJ2-1 TRBV7-3 once CASSRTGTSGRRNEQFF TGTGCCAGCAGCCGAACGGGGACTAGCGGGAGAAGGAATGAGCAGTTCTTC
TRBD2 TRBJ2-1 TRBV28 . CASSPVRAGGVRNEQFF TGTGCCAGCAGCCCAGTAAGAGCGGGAGGCGTTCGCAATGAGCAGTTCTTC
. TRBJ1-2 TRBV7-9 . CASSLVGADYGYTF TGTGCCAGCAGCTTAGTGGGGGCCGACTATGGCTACACCTTC
. TRBJ2-7 TRBV10-1 once CASSGGPTGEQYF TGCGCCAGCAGTGGTGGGCCTACTGGCGAGCAGTACTTC
TRBD1 TRBJ1-2 TRBV25-1 . CASSDNGAQGRNGYTF TGTGCCAGCAGTGACAATGGGGCACAGGGGAGGAATGGCTACACCTTC
. TRBJ1-6 TRBV30 . CAWGTPSSPLHF TGTGCCTGGGGGACACCTTCTTCACCCCTCCACTTT
TRBD1 TRBJ2-1 TRBV19 . CASRLTGYNEQFF TGTGCCAGTAGGCTGACAGGGTACAATGAGCAGTTCTTC
TRBD2 TRBJ2-1 TRBV6-5 once CASSISGGAHNEQFF TGTGCCAGCAGTATAAGCGGGGGAGCCCACAATGAGCAGTTCTTC
. TRBJ2-1 TRBV28 . CASRTGSSSYNEQFF TGTGCCAGCAGGACAGGATCGTCCTCCTACAATGAGCAGTTCTTC
. TRBJ2-1 TRBV27 . CASSLGVYSYNEQFF TGTGCCAGCAGTTTAGGAGTATACTCCTACAATGAGCAGTTCTTC
. TRBJ1-1 TRBV7-2 . CASSLGLWLGTEAFF TGTGCCAGCAGCTTAGGACTGTGGTTGGGCACTGAAGCTTTCTTT
. TRBJ2-7 TRBV27 . CASSSPGRGGRFDYEQYF TGTGCCAGCAGTTCCCCGGGGAGGGGGGGACGATTTGACTACGAGCAGTACTTC
. TRBJ1-2 TRBV5-1 . CASSPEAGNGYTF TGCGCCAGCAGCCCCGAGGCAGGGAACGGCTACACCTTC
. TRBJ1-2 TRBV5-1 . CASSPSEGITYGYTF TGCGCCAGCAGCCCGTCGGAGGGGATAACCTATGGCTACACCTTC
. TRBJ2-3 TRBV11-3 . CASSLGAFTDTQYF TGTGCCAGCAGCTTAGGGGCCTTCACAGATACGCAGTATTTT
. TRBJ1-1 TRBV2 once CASSEKRATEAFF TGTGCCAGCAGTGAAAAGAGGGCCACTGAAGCTTTCTTT
TRBD2 TRBJ2-1 TRBV27 . CASSLASGTYNEQFF TGTGCCAGCAGTTTGGCTAGCGGGACTTACAATGAGCAGTTCTTC
. TRBJ1-6 TRBV28 . CASSWYGDNSPLHF TGTGCCAGCAGCTGGTATGGAGATAATTCACCCCTCCACTTT
. TRBJ2-3 TRBV19 . CASRRQSRTDTQYF TGTGCCAGTAGAAGACAGTCACGGACAGATACGCAGTATTTT
. TRBJ1-5 TRBV30 . CAWSREGNQPQHF TGTGCCTGGAGTCGAGAGGGCAATCAGCCCCAGCATTTT
. TRBJ2-3 TRBV6-1 . CASSERTSGTYTDTQYF TGTGCCAGCAGTGAACGTACGAGCGGAACATACACAGATACGCAGTATTTT
. TRBJ2-1 TRBV4-2 . CASSQGRGRGSDEQFF TGTGCCAGCAGCCAAGGTCGCGGTAGGGGTTCGGATGAGCAGTTCTTC
TRBD1 TRBJ1-1 TRBV29-1 few CSVTGVNTEAFF TGCAGCGTGACAGGGGTGAACACTGAAGCTTTCTTT
. TRBJ2-7 TRBV6-6 . CASSYPPAGVSYEQYF TGTGCCAGCAGTTACCCCCCCGCCGGGGTCTCCTACGAGCAGTACTTC
. TRBJ2-7 TRBV11-2 . CASTRSRRGKIYEQYF TGTGCCAGCACCCGCTCCCGCCGGGGGAAGATCTACGAGCAGTACTTC